These 14 T cell receptor beta chains were all obtained from the same sample, sequenced in a study of cytomegalovirus exposure and HLA in healthy donors. The PCR was carried out with 60 Vbeta primers and 13 Jbeta primers. Profiling relied on immunoSEQ multiplex PCR, and the TCRdb table lists in-frame clones only, not all of them. The sample has about 37,000 clones; about four fifths are singletons. Sequencing was done on a sample of PBMCs. These receptor sequences come from a woman aged 40 to 50 in good health and CMV-seronegative.

The chain carries TRBV2 and TRBJ1-2, with a weak D call TRBD1 (5 bases). The germline gives CDR1 SNHLY, CDR2 FYNNEI. There are 13 residues in the CDR3. V gave up 8 bases and J gave up 2 bases, with 12 bases separating them. CDR3 amino acids: CASGSDSNYGYTF. Written as DNA, the CDR3 is TGTGCCAGCGGATCTGACAGCAACTATGGCTACACCTTC.

The chain recombines TRBV5-1 with TRBJ2-7; 8 positions agree with TRBD2. The J segment lost 4 bases and the V segment lost 4 bases, leaving 7 bases of the junction unmatched. CDR1 SGHRS and CDR2 YFSETQ come from the germline V gene. The CDR3 extends over 14 amino acids. CDR3 nucleotide sequence: TGCGCCAGCAGCGTAGCGGGACTAAAATACGAGCAGTACTTC. Translated: CASSVAGLKYEQYF.

This rearrangement joins TRBV10-1 to TRBJ1-2, with D perhaps matching TRBD1 (6 bases). Germline lookup yields CDR1 WNHNN and CDR2 SYGVQD (reference sequence). The V end lost 2 bases, the J end lost 8 bases, and 12 bases lay between the germline ends. This CDR3 is built from 13 residues. CDR3 protein: CASSETYRDGYTF. The DNA of the CDR3 is TGCGCCAGCAGTGAGACCTACAGGGACGGCTACACCTTC.

This clone has just one count. This chain joins TRBV6-5 and TRBJ2-7, with D possibly being TRBD1 (5 bases). This CDR3 comprises 13 residues. Germline V lookup: CDR1 MNHEY, CDR2 SVGAGI. Trimming removed 7 bases from V and 1 base from J, with 11 bases in between. The CDR3 bases are TGTGCCAGCATCCCTCAGGGTTCCTACGAGCAGTACTTC. Encoded protein: CASIPQGSYEQYF.

The rearrangement joins TRBV15 to TRBJ2-1; 8 nucleotides line up with TRBD2. CDR1 and CDR2 (germline): LNHNV, YYDKDF (reference sequence). This CDR3 region has 17 residues. V lost 1 base to trimming and J lost 2 bases; unmatched junction nucleotides: 7. CDR3 residues: CATSRAPPGGAYNEQFF. Here the CDR3 DNA reads TGTGCCACCAGCAGAGCTCCTCCCGGGGGGGCCTACAATGAGCAGTTCTTC.

This clone was counted between two and nine times. The chain couples TRBV7-2 to TRBJ1-1; possibly TRBD1 for D (6 bases). CDR1 and CDR2 (germline): SGHTA, FQGNSA. Trimming took off 5 bases at V and 6 bases at J, with 13 bases between the two ends. CDR3 length: 13 amino acids. CDR3 sequence reads: CASSRGTSPEAFF. DNA for the CDR3: TGTGCCAGCAGCCGAGGGACATCCCCTGAAGCTTTCTTT.

The chain links TRBV15 to TRBJ2-7; 8 nucleotides agree with TRBD2. The trim removed 1 base at V and 7 bases at J, leaving 15 bases unmatched. The germline gives CDR1 LNHNV, CDR2 YYDKDF (reference sequence). The CDR3 is 17 amino acids. CDR3 amino acids: CATSRGVSAGGLGEQYF. The CDR3 DNA reads TGTGCCACCAGCAGAGGAGTCTCGGCGGGGGGACTAGGGGAGCAGTACTTC.

This clone was picked up a small number of times. V is TRBV5-6 and J is TRBJ1-2; D ambiguous. This CDR3 is 12 amino acids long. Germline CDR1 and CDR2: SGHDT and YYEEEE. V lost 5 bases to trimming and J lost 4 bases, with 9 bases between them. CDR3 DNA: TGTGCCAGCAGTACAGAAAGCTATGGCTACACCTTC. This gives the protein CASSTESYGYTF. The whole variable domain, remainder taken from reference TRBV5-6 and TRBJ1-2, is DAGVTQSPTHLIKTRGQQVTLRCSPKSGHDTVSWYQQALGQGPQFIFQYYEEEERQRGNFPDRFSGHQFPNYSSELNVNALLLGDSALYLCASSTESYGYTFGSGTRLTVV.

This clone has only one observation. The chain is built from TRBV19 and TRBJ1-5, with a possible D match to TRBD1 (5 bases). Trimming took 7 bases from V and 6 from J, leaving 25 bases between them. Per germline, CDR1 LNHDA and CDR2 SQIVND (reference sequence). This CDR3 is built from 17 residues. The DNA for the CDR3 is TGTGCCAGTACTATCTCATTCAGGGTCTCGAGCTCTCAGCCCCAGCATTTT. This translates into CASTISFRVSSSQPQHF.

The chain has TRBV5-4 and TRBJ2-5, with D perhaps matching TRBD2 (6 bases). Trimming took 4 bases from V and 0 from J, leaving 19 bases between them. Germline V gene lookup returns CDR1 SGHNT and CDR2 YYREEE (reference sequence). The CDR3 extends over 17 amino acids. CDR3 region: CASSRGTPGLYQETQYF. In DNA form, the CDR3 reads TGTGCCAGCAGCCGCGGGACCCCGGGACTGTACCAAGAGACCCAGTACTTC.

The chain has TRBV19 and TRBJ2-5; D is unclear. The CDR3 is made up of 13 amino acids. Trimming left V 3 bases short and J 3 bases short, with 8 bases between. The germline V gene encodes CDR1 LNHDA and CDR2 SQIVND (reference sequence). The CDR3: CASSIFGEETQYF. For the CDR3, the DNA is TGTGCCAGTAGTATCTTCGGAGAAGAGACCCAGTACTTC.

This chain connects TRBV10-3 to TRBJ2-7, with D hard to call. This CDR3 contains 12 residues. Trimming stripped 6 bases from V and 1 base from J, with 7 bases between. The germline gives CDR1 ENHRY, CDR2 SYGVKD. DNA for the CDR3: TGTGCCATCAGGCAGGATTCCTACGAGCAGTACTTC. It specifies CAIRQDSYEQYF.

The V call is TRBV9, the J call TRBJ1-4, with 8 nucleotides matching TRBD1. Germline CDR1 reads SGDLS; CDR2 reads YYNGEE. The CDR3 spans 15 residues. Trimming took 3 bases from V and 3 from J; bases not matched to a gene: 4. CDR3 coding DNA: TGTGCCAGCAGCGCAGGGGGCGCATCTAATGAAAAACTGTTTTTT. It encodes CASSAGGASNEKLFF.

This rearrangement joins TRBV13 to TRBJ2-5, with TRBD2 identical over 10 bases. The CDR3 covers 15 residues. Germline CDR1 is PRHDT and CDR2 is FYEKMQ (reference sequence). The J segment lost 7 bases and the V segment lost 4 bases, leaving 9 bases of the junction unmatched. CDR3 sequence reads: CASSSRTSGPGTQYF. The CDR3 DNA reads as TGTGCCAGCAGCTCCCGGACTAGCGGCCCAGGGACCCAGTACTTC.